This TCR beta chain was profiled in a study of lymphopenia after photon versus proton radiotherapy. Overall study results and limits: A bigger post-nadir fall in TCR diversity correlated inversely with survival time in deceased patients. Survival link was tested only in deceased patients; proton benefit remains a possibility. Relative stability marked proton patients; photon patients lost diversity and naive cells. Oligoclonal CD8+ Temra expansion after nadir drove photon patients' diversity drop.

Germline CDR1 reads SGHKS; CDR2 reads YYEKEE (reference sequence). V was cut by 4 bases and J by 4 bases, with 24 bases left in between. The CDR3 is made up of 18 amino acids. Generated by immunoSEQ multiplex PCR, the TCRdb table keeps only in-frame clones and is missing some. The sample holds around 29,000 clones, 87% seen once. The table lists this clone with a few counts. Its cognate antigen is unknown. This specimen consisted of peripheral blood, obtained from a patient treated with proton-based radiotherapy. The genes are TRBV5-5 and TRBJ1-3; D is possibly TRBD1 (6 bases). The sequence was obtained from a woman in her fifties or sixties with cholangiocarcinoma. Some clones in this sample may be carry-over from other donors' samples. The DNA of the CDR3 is TGTGCCAGCAGCCGGGCGGTAACAGGGACCCGAGGAGGAAACACCATATATTTT. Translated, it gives CASSRAVTGTRGGNTIYF.